These 30 T cell receptor beta chains originate from one sample sequenced in a study of T-cell reconstitution after alpha-beta-depleted transplantation in children. A library of TCRbeta sequences, prepared with unique molecular identifiers, was generated. TCRdb processed the PCR reads anew with MiXCR; each CDR3 protein has one entry. The sample carries hundreds of thousands of distinct CDR3 sequences, over 10% recorded once. This sample comprised PBMCs, obtained before TCRalphabeta/CD19-depleted stem cell transplant. These receptors were taken from a girl aged 2-10 years with congenital amegakaryocytic thrombocytopenia, due to receive a stem cell transplant.

Worth noting for this clonotype: One base away lies a much larger clone, so this may be a sequencing read error. This rearrangement joins TRBV10-2 to TRBJ1-5; D is perhaps TRBD1 (6 bases). Germline V gene data show CDR1 as WSHSY and CDR2 as SAAADI. The CDR3 consists of 17 residues. V lost 4 bases and J lost 0, with 16 bases in between. This CDR3 reads CASSGTVGGYSNQPQHF. CDR3 coding DNA: TGCGCCAGCAGTGGGACAGTAGGAGGATATAGCAATCAGCCCCAGCATTTT.

This clonotype has at least ten counts. The V gene is TRBV19, the J gene TRBJ2-2; a possible D gene is TRBD2 (5 bases). Per the germline V gene, CDR1 is LNHDA and CDR2 is SQIVND (reference sequence). CDR3 length: 15 amino acids. Deletions cut 1 base from V and 7 bases from J, with 13 bases between. As DNA, the CDR3 is TGTGCCAGTAGTATAGCGAGAGGGAGTGGCGGGGAGCTGTTTTTT. Translation gives CASSIARGSGGELFF.

This clonotype has at least ten counts. The chain couples TRBV12-3 or TRBV12-4 to TRBJ1-5; the D is unclear. The CDR3 sequence is 14 residues long. The V gene lost 6 bases and the J gene lost 3 bases, with 12 bases spanning the gap. The CDR3: CASRLDGLNQPQHF. The CDR3, as DNA: TGTGCCAGCAGGCTAGACGGGCTCAATCAGCCCCAGCATTTT.

This clonotype was counted ten times or more. One end of the junction fails to match germline, which may point to a read error. V gene TRBV12-3 or TRBV12-4 combines with J gene TRBJ2-1, with D perhaps matching TRBD1 (6 bases). This CDR3 region has 14 residues. As DNA, the CDR3 is TGCGCCAGCAGCTTTAGAAGGGGGTACAATGAGCAGTTCTTC. It is translated as CASSFRRGYNEQFF.

This clonotype has a handful of counts. The chain uses TRBV20-1 and TRBJ2-7; TRBD1 matches 12 bases. Germline CDR1 is DFQATT and CDR2 is SNEGSKA (reference sequence). Trimming cost V 6 bases and J 6 bases; bases outside gene matches: 12. The CDR3 consists of 15 residues. The CDR3 bases are TGCAGTGCCCTTATTACCGGGACAGGGGGCTCCGAGCAGTACTTC. Protein: CSALITGTGGSEQYF.

This clonotype was counted ten times or more. The chain is built from TRBV20-1 and TRBJ2-7; a possible D gene is TRBD2 (6 bases). CDR1 DFQATT and CDR2 SNEGSKA come from the germline V gene (reference sequence). Trimming took off 6 bases at V and 3 bases at J, with 15 bases between the two ends. This CDR3 comprises 13 residues. The CDR3 sequence: CSARGFSGYEQYF. DNA of the CDR3: TGCAGTGCGAGGGGCTTTAGCGGCTACGAGCAGTACTTC.

This clonotype was counted only a few times. CDR3 bases: TGTGCCACCAGCAGAGATCGGAGGGGCGCGGACGGGGAGCTGTTTTTT. Its protein product is CATSRDRRGADGELFF. The chain couples TRBV15 to TRBJ2-2; D perhaps matches TRBD2 (6 bases). Germline V CDR1 and CDR2: LNHNV, YYDKDF (reference sequence). Deletions cut 0 bases from V and 7 bases from J, with 15 bases between. The CDR3 totals 16 residues.

This clonotype was observed many times. The CDR3 protein is CSARDLGLASTDTQYF. Written as DNA, the CDR3 is TGCAGTGCTAGAGATTTGGGACTAGCTTCCACAGATACGCAGTATTTT. This chain links TRBV20-1 with TRBJ2-3; 9 bases map to TRBD2. The CDR3 is made up of 16 amino acids. J lost 2 bases, V lost 0 bases, and 6 bases had no gene match. The germline V gene encodes CDR1 DFQATT and CDR2 SNEGSKA (reference sequence).

This clonotype was seen at least ten times. The rearrangement links TRBV20-1 to TRBJ2-1; 7 positions match TRBD2. The length of the CDR3 is 15 residues. After removal of 3 bases from V and 1 base from J, the junction contained 6 bases not matched to a gene. The germline V gene has CDR1 DFQATT and CDR2 SNEGSKA (reference sequence). The CDR3 protein is CSASSTSVSYNEQFF. The CDR3 region has the DNA TGCAGTGCTAGTAGTACTAGCGTTTCCTACAATGAGCAGTTCTTC.

This chain joins TRBV20-1 and TRBJ1-2; 8 bases match TRBD1. J gave up 8 bases and V 4 bases, and 15 bases lay outside the gene matches. The germline CDR1 and CDR2 sequences are DFQATT and SNEGSKA (reference sequence). The CDR3 is 15 amino acids. CDR3 sequence reads: CSAKPGQEKPGGYTF. In nucleotides, the CDR3 is TGCAGTGCTAAGCCGGGACAGGAGAAACCAGGGGGCTACACCTTC.

The chain uses TRBV12-3 or TRBV12-4 and TRBJ1-6; TRBD1 matches at 9 bases. The CDR3 consists of 16 residues. The trim removed 6 bases at V and 9 bases at J, leaving 12 bases unmatched. CDR3 sequence: CASRPLTGGAVSPLHF. The DNA of the CDR3 is TGTGCCAGCAGGCCTCTCACAGGGGGCGCGGTTTCACCCCTCCACTTT.

The table lists this clonotype with many counts. J is TRBJ2-7 and V is TRBV28; no firm D call. The length of the CDR3 is 12 residues. Between the trimmed V and J ends, which lost 6 bases and 6 bases, there was a span of 12 bases. The V gene's germline CDR1 is MDHEN and CDR2 SYDVKM. This CDR3 reads CASSLYSSEQYF. The CDR3 DNA reads as TGTGCCAGCAGCCTATATTCGTCCGAGCAGTACTTC.

This clonotype has ten or more counts. The chain is built from TRBV5-1 and TRBJ2-1, with 7 bases aligning to TRBD2. Germline V gene lookup returns CDR1 SGHRS and CDR2 YFSETQ. Trimming at V came to 0 bases and at J to 3 bases, leaving 9 bases not matched to a gene. This CDR3 is 17 amino acids long. DNA for the CDR3: TGCGCCAGCAGCTTGGTACGGTGGGAGGGCCTCTACAATGAGCAGTTCTTC. Amino acids: CASSLVRWEGLYNEQFF.

The sample holds many counts of this clonotype. The chain has TRBV12-3 or TRBV12-4 and TRBJ1-1; 7 bases line up with TRBD1. V was clipped by 3 bases and J by 7 bases; unmatched bases: 5. This CDR3 has 13 amino acids. The CDR3, as DNA: TGTGCCAGCAGTTTGCCCTGGACAGGTGAAGCTTTCTTT. Translated, it gives CASSLPWTGEAFF.

V usage is TRBV20-1 and J usage is TRBJ1-2, with D possibly TRBD1 on 6 matching bases. Per the germline V gene, CDR1 is DFQATT and CDR2 is SNEGSKA (reference sequence). V was pared by 2 bases and J by 7 bases, with 17 bases between. The length of the CDR3 is 14 residues. The CDR3, as DNA: TGCAGTGCTAGATACCGACAGGAGGGAGCTGGCTACACCTTC. As protein: CSARYRQEGAGYTF.

The CDR3 here is CASSSGQGFPYEQYF. The CDR3 coding sequence is TGTGCCAGCAGTTCGGGACAGGGGTTTCCCTACGAGCAGTACTTC. J is TRBJ2-7 and V is TRBV6-5, with TRBD1 matching 10 bases. V shed 4 bases and J 2 bases; nucleotides not matched to a gene: 5. Germline lookup yields CDR1 MNHEY and CDR2 SVGAGI. The CDR3 is made up of 15 amino acids.

The J gene is TRBJ2-1, the V gene TRBV19; weak D call: TRBD2 (6 bases). This CDR3 is built from 19 residues. Trimming took off 6 bases at V and 2 bases at J, with 26 bases between the two ends. In germline, CDR1 is LNHDA, CDR2 SQIVND (reference sequence). This CDR3 reads CASRGVGGKRTLPYNEQFF. In DNA form, the CDR3 reads TGTGCCAGTAGGGGTGTTGGAGGGAAGAGGACACTGCCCTACAATGAGCAGTTCTTC.

This clonotype occurred a few times. The chain employs TRBV19 and TRBJ1-4; 8 bases are shared with TRBD1. J lost 0 bases, V lost 6 bases, and 6 bases had no gene match. The CDR3 totals 16 residues. Germline lookup yields CDR1 LNHDA and CDR2 SQIVND (reference sequence). CDR3 amino acids: CASRSLRGPTNEKLFF. CDR3 sequence (DNA): TGTGCCAGTAGATCGCTCAGGGGGCCAACTAATGAAAAACTGTTTTTT.

This clonotype appeared many times. J is TRBJ2-5 and V is TRBV5-1; 7 bases align to TRBD2. The CDR3 covers 16 residues. Trimming removed 0 bases from V and 0 bases from J; junction bases left unmatched: 5. Germline lookup yields CDR1 SGHRS and CDR2 YFSETQ. Here the CDR3 reads CASSLGASGNQETQYF. As DNA, the CDR3 is TGCGCCAGCAGCTTGGGGGCTAGCGGAAACCAAGAGACCCAGTACTTC. The full variable domain, in which reference TRBV5-1 and TRBJ2-5 provide the parts outside the CDR3, is KAGVTQTPRYLIKTRGQQVTLSCSPISGHRSVSWYQQTPGQGLQFLFEYFSETQRNKGNFPGRFSGRQFSNSRSEMNVSTLELGDSALYLCASSLGASGNQETQYFGPGTRLLVL.

This clonotype appeared many times. V gene TRBV6-1 combines with J gene TRBJ1-5, with 7 bases aligning to TRBD1. There are 15 residues in the CDR3. J lost 4 bases, V lost 3 bases, and 6 bases had no gene match. Germline CDR1 MNHNS, CDR2 SASEGT. The CDR3 nucleotides are TGTGCCAGCAGTGAGAGTAGGGGGCGAAATCAGCCCCAGCATTTT. Amino acid sequence: CASSESRGRNQPQHF.

This clonotype was seen ten or more times. This chain connects TRBV4-1 to TRBJ2-3, with TRBD1 identical over 8 bases. The V and J ends lost 0 bases and 2 bases, in that order; junction bases with no gene match: 4. The length of the CDR3 is 16 residues. From germline, CDR1 is MGHRA and CDR2 YSYEKL. The DNA of the CDR3 is TGCGCCAGCAGCCAAGAGGGGGGACAGGACACAGATACGCAGTATTTT. Its protein is CASSQEGGQDTDTQYF.

This clonotype was seen a handful of times. CDR3 sequence (DNA): TGTGCCAGCACCTCTCGTACCACTGGGGCCAACGTCCTGACTTTC. Translating it yields CASTSRTTGANVLTF. V and J are TRBV12-3 or TRBV12-4 and TRBJ2-6; the D is unclear. Trimming removed 7 bases from V and 2 bases from J, with 12 bases in between. There are 15 residues in the CDR3.

This clonotype was recorded only once. The chain carries TRBV12-3 or TRBV12-4 and TRBJ1-6; perhaps TRBD1 as D (6 bases). With 7 bases removed from V and 13 bases from J, the gap between germline ends came to 20 bases. This CDR3 comprises 14 residues. The DNA for the CDR3 is TGTGCCAGCAATACAGGGCAGGGGAGTTCCCCCCTCCACTTT. Its protein product is CASNTGQGSSPLHF.

A note on this clonotype: A much more abundant neighbour one base away suggests this may be a read error. This chain links TRBV27 with TRBJ1-1; D not certain. The V end was cut by 2 bases, the J end by 1 base, with 11 bases between. Germline assignment: CDR1 MNHEY and CDR2 SMNVEV (reference sequence). This CDR3 has 15 amino acids. Here the CDR3 reads CASSLIGRRNTEAFF. The DNA for the CDR3 is TGTGCCAGCAGTTTAATTGGGCGGCGGAACACTGAAGCTTTCTTT.

This clonotype has only a few counts. In nucleotides, the CDR3 is TGTGCCAGCAGCCAAGATGAAAGGGGTAGCGGTTGGCAGACCCAGTACTTC. It specifies CASSQDERGSGWQTQYF. The chain recombines TRBV3-1 with TRBJ2-5; possibly TRBD2 for D (6 bases). V was clipped by 0 bases and J by 6 bases, with 20 bases between them. Germline CDR1 LGHDT, CDR2 YNNKEL (reference sequence). The CDR3 covers 17 residues.

Regarding this clonotype: A much larger clone lies a single base off, so this may be a read error. V and J are TRBV29-1 and TRBJ2-1, with TRBD2 matching 7 bases. Germline V lookup: CDR1 SQVTM, CDR2 ANQGSEA. The CDR3 length is 13 residues. The chain's CDR3 is CSFVVAGYNEHFF. In DNA form, the CDR3 reads TGCAGCTTCGTAGTAGCGGGCTACAATGAGCATTTCTTC.

This clonotype was found a few times. The J gene is TRBJ2-3, the V gene TRBV5-1; no definite D call. V lost 9 bases and J 0 bases, leaving 14 bases between the germline ends. The germline gives CDR1 SGHRS, CDR2 YFSETQ. The CDR3 spans 14 residues. The CDR3 is CANPTGGSTDTQYF. The CDR3, as DNA: TGCGCCAACCCGACTGGTGGGAGCACAGATACGCAGTATTTT. Drawing the rest from reference TRBV5-1 and TRBJ2-3, the complete variable domain is KAGVTQTPRYLIKTRGQQVTLSCSPISGHRSVSWYQQTPGQGLQFLFEYFSETQRNKGNFPGRFSGRQFSNSRSEMNVSTLELGDSALYLCANPTGGSTDTQYFGPGTRLTVL.

Ten or more counts support this clonotype. The genes are TRBV5-1 and TRBJ1-4, with 8 bases that match TRBD1. The J segment lost 8 bases and the V segment lost 1 base, leaving 4 bases of the junction unmatched. Germline V lookup: CDR1 SGHRS, CDR2 YFSETQ. The CDR3 spans 14 residues. The CDR3 DNA reads TGCGCCAGCAGCTTGTCAGGGGGCGCGGAAAAACTGTTTTTT. Residues: CASSLSGGAEKLFF. Combining the CDR3 with reference TRBV5-1 and TRBJ1-4 gives the whole variable domain KAGVTQTPRYLIKTRGQQVTLSCSPISGHRSVSWYQQTPGQGLQFLFEYFSETQRNKGNFPGRFSGRQFSNSRSEMNVSTLELGDSALYLCASSLSGGAEKLFFGSGTQLSVL.

This clonotype appeared many times. CDR3 bases: TGCGCCAGCAGCCAGAACGGGATTTCTCTTAACGAGCAGTACTTC. Translated, it gives CASSQNGISLNEQYF. The chain links TRBV4-1 to TRBJ2-7; a possible D gene is TRBD2 (5 bases). Looked up from germline, CDR1 is MGHRA and CDR2 is YSYEKL. The V end was cut by 3 bases, the J end by 5 bases, with 17 bases between. The CDR3 is 15 amino acids.

This clonotype has a count of ten or more. The chain employs TRBV10-3 and TRBJ1-3; D ambiguous. This CDR3 is 14 amino acids long. V shed 0 bases and J shed 3 bases, with 6 bases lying between them. CDR1 ENHRY and CDR2 SYGVKD come from the germline V gene. CDR3 DNA: TGTGCCATCAGTGAGTCAAGGGATGGAAACACCATATATTTT. It yields the protein CAISESRDGNTIYF.